This is a list of T cell receptor beta chains from one sample in a study of T-cell memory formation after mild COVID-19. TCRdb re-called the 5' RACE reads with MiXCR, one entry per CDR3 protein. The sample has around 100,000 distinct CDR3 sequences; 20% to 25% are singletons. The sequenced material came from PBMCs or a T cell subset sorted from them (not recorded which). The receptors shown here come from a man aged 18-30 years who had mild COVID-19 (a few samples of this study predate the infection). Cell type and time point are not known. CDR3s include the opening cysteine and the closing phenylalanine or tryptophan. The D gene is left open where the match is weak. Expanded clones are given a class, and other clones once, few, many or no size at all.

d_gene,j_gene,v_gene,abundance,CDR3nt,CDR3aa
-,TRBJ2-5,TRBV4-1,few,TGCGCCAGCAGCCAGCCGGGACTTCAAGAGACCCAGTACTTC,CASSQPGLQETQYF
TRBD1,TRBJ2-2,TRBV12-3/TRBV12-4,-,TGTGCCAGCAGTTTGTACAGGGGGCGGGCCGGGGAGCTGTTTTTT,CASSLYRGRAGELFF
-,TRBJ2-2,TRBV7-9,few,TGTGCCAGCAGCCGCTTGGCAGGCTACACCGGGGAGCTGTTTTTT,CASSRLAGYTGELFF
TRBD2,TRBJ2-3,TRBV7-2,few,TGTGCCAGCAGCTTGCGACTAGCGGCCACAGATACGCAGTATTTT,CASSLRLAATDTQYF
-,TRBJ2-4,TRBV5-5,few,TGTGCCAGCAGCTTGGAATTCGGGGGAGGAAACATTCAGTACTTC,CASSLEFGGGNIQYF
TRBD1,TRBJ1-1,TRBV6-4,-,TGTGCCAGCAGTCCCGGGACAGGGGGCTGGGACACTGAAGCTTTCTTT,CASSPGTGGWDTEAFF
-,TRBJ2-2,TRBV11-2,many,TGTGCCAGCAGCGCCACAGGGTTGGACACCGGGGAGCTGTTTTTT,CASSATGLDTGELFF
-,TRBJ2-5,TRBV7-2,few,TGTGCCAGCAGCTTTATCTGGGACAACACTGAAGAGACCCAGTACTTC,CASSFIWDNTEETQYF
TRBD1,TRBJ2-3,TRBV6-4,-,TGTGCCAGCAGCCGGACAGGGGAATCGGATACGCAGTATTTT,CASSRTGESDTQYF
TRBD2,TRBJ2-3,TRBV7-9,many,TGTGCCAACCGACGAGCGGGGATCACAGATACGCAGTATTTT,CANRRAGITDTQYF
-,TRBJ1-2,TRBV5-6,-,TGTGCCAGCAGCTTGGGAAGGACACGGCCTATCTCTAACTATGGCTACACCTTC,CASSLGRTRPISNYGYTF
-,TRBJ2-7,TRBV3-1,few,TGTGCCAGCAGCCGGGGGGACAGCTCCTACGAGCAGTACTTC,CASSRGDSSYEQYF
-,TRBJ2-2,TRBV7-6,many,TGTGCCAGCAGCTTAGCTACCGGGGAGCTGTTTTTT,CASSLATGELFF
-,TRBJ2-3,TRBV4-3,-,TGCGCCAGCAGCCAAGGACGGGATTTCACAGATACGCAGTATTTT,CASSQGRDFTDTQYF
TRBD1,TRBJ2-5,TRBV7-9,few,TGTGCCAGCAGCCGACAGGGGGCGGAGACCCAGTACTTC,CASSRQGAETQYF
-,TRBJ1-6,TRBV4-3,-,TGCGCCAGCAGCAAGTGGACGGTGAGGGATTCACCCCTCCACTTT,CASSKWTVRDSPLHF
-,TRBJ1-1,TRBV7-9,once,TGTGCCAGCAGCCCTTCATTGCAGAACACTGAAGCTTTCTTT,CASSPSLQNTEAFF
-,TRBJ2-7,TRBV11-2,-,TGTGCCAGCAGCTTTACTACCGACGAGCAGTACTTC,CASSFTTDEQYF
TRBD1,TRBJ1-1,TRBV6-2/TRBV6-3,-,TGTGCCAGCAGTTTATCGGACAGGCGCCTTGAAGCTTTCTTT,CASSLSDRRLEAFF
-,TRBJ2-7,TRBV27,few,TGTGCCAGCAGTGCGAGGAGCTCCTACGAGCAGTACTTC,CASSARSSYEQYF
TRBD1,TRBJ2-3,TRBV6-2/TRBV6-3,-,TGTGCCAGTTGGACAGGAGACAGCACAGATACGCAGTATTTT,CASWTGDSTDTQYF
-,TRBJ1-3,TRBV4-1,-,TGCGCCAGCCGTAACAGGGTCTCTGGAAACACCATATATTTT,CASRNRVSGNTIYF
-,TRBJ2-2,TRBV4-1,few,TGCGCCAGCAGCCAAGGCGCGGGGTACACCGGGGAGCTGTTTTTT,CASSQGAGYTGELFF
-,TRBJ1-6,TRBV23-1,-,TGCGCCAGCAGCCGGGGTTTGTCACCCCTCCACTTT,CASSRGLSPLHF
-,TRBJ2-7,TRBV4-1,-,TGCGCCAGCAGCCAAGATGGGTTCAGGGGGGTCGTCGAGCAGTACTTC,CASSQDGFRGVVEQYF
-,TRBJ1-2,TRBV5-1,-,TGCGCCAGCAGCTTGGCCCGTCCGTCCCAGGGAGGTGGCTACACCTTC,CASSLARPSQGGGYTF
-,TRBJ1-2,TRBV4-2,-,TGTGCCAGCAGCCAAGTCGGGGACCTCTATGGCTACACCTTC,CASSQVGDLYGYTF
-,TRBJ1-1,TRBV11-2,-,TGTGCCAGCAGCCCAGAGTCTGAAAAGACTGAAGCTTTCTTT,CASSPESEKTEAFF
-,TRBJ2-1,TRBV12-3/TRBV12-4,-,TGTGCCAGCAGTTTAGGGGGGGTCTACAATGAGCAGTTCTTC,CASSLGGVYNEQFF
-,TRBJ1-1,TRBV5-1,few,TGCGCCAGCAGTCCAGGGGATCTGGACACTGAAGCTTTCTTT,CASSPGDLDTEAFF
TRBD1,TRBJ2-2,TRBV9,-,TGTGCCAGCAGCGTTGGGACAGGAAACACCGGGGAGCTGTTTTTT,CASSVGTGNTGELFF
-,TRBJ2-7,TRBV7-9,-,TGTGCCAGCAGCTTAGATGGTGGCGAGCAGTACTTC,CASSLDGGEQYF